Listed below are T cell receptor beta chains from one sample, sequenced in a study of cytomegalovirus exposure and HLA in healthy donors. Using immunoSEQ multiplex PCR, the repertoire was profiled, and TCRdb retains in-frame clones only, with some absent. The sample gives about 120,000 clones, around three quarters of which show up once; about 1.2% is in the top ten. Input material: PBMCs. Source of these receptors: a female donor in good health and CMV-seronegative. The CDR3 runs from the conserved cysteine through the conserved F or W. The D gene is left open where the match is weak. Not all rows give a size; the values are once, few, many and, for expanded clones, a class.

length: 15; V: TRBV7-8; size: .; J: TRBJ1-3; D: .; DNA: TGTGCCAGCAGCTTAGTGTCGGGTTCTGGAAACACCATATATTTT; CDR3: CASSLVSGSGNTIYF
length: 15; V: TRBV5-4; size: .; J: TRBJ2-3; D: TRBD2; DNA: TGTGCCAGCAGCTTGGCCGGGGGGAGGATGAATACGCAGTATTTT; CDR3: CASSLAGGRMNTQYF
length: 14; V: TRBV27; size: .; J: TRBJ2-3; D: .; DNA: TGTGCCAGCAGTTTAGCGGGGAACACAGATACGCAGTATTTT; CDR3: CASSLAGNTDTQYF
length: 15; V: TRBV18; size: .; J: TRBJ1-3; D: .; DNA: TGTGCCAGCTCACCGATGGGGACTAACGGAAACACCATATATTTT; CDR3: CASSPMGTNGNTIYF
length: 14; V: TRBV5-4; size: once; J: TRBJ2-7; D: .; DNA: TGTGCCAGCAGCCGGGGACACCGACCCGACGAGCAGTACTTC; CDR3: CASSRGHRPDEQYF
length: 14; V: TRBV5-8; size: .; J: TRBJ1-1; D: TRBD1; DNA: TGTGCCAGCAGCCGGGGACAGATGTTCACTGAAGCTTTCTTT; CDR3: CASSRGQMFTEAFF
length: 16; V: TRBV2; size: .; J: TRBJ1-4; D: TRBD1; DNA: TGTGCCAGCAGTGGAAACCGGGACAGTTATAATGAAAAACTGTTTTTT; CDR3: CASSGNRDSYNEKLFF
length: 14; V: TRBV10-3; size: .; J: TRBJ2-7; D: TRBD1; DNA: TGTGCCATCAGTCCCGGGACAGTATCCTACGAGCAGTACTTC; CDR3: CAISPGTVSYEQYF
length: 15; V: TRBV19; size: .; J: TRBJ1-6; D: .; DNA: TGTGCCAGTAGTAATACCGGGATAAATAATTCACCCCTCCACTTT; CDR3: CASSNTGINNSPLHF
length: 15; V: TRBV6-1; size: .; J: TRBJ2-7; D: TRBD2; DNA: TGTGCCAGCAGTGAAATAGCGGGAGGGCCAGGCGAGCAGTACTTC; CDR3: CASSEIAGGPGEQYF
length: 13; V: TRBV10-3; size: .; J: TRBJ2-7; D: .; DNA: TGTGCCATCAGTGAGTCGAATCCGGACGAGCAGTACTTC; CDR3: CAISESNPDEQYF
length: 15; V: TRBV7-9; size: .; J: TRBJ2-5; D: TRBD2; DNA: TGTGCCAGCAGCTTAGCGGGAGGGCCTGGGGAGACCCAGTACTTC; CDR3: CASSLAGGPGETQYF
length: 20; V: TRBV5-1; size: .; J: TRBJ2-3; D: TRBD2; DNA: TGCGCCAGCAGCCTCCCCAGGACTAGCGGGAGTCGAACTAGCACAGATACGCAGTATTTT; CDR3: CASSLPRTSGSRTSTDTQYF
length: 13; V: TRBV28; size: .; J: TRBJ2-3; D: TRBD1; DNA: TGTGCCAGCAGTCACAGGGGGCCAGATACGCAGTATTTT; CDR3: CASSHRGPDTQYF
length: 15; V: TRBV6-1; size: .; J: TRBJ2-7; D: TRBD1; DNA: TGTGCCAGCACTAAAGGGACAGGGGGGTCCTACGAGCAGTACTTC; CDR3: CASTKGTGGSYEQYF
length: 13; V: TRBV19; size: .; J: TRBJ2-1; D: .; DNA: TGTGCCAGTAGTATAGCCGAAAGGAGTGAGCAGTTCTTC; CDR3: CASSIAERSEQFF
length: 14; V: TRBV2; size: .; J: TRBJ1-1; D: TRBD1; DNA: TGTGCCAGCAGACTGGACAGGGCCCACACTGAAGCTTTCTTT; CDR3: CASRLDRAHTEAFF
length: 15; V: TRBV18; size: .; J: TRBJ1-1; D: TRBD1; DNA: TGTGCCAGCTCACCGGGACAGGGGATTAACACTGAAGCTTTCTTT; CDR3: CASSPGQGINTEAFF
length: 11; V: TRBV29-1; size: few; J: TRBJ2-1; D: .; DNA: TGCAGCGTTTTGAGGGCCAATGAGCAGTTCTTC; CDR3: CSVLRANEQFF
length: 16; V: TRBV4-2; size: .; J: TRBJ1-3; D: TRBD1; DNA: TGTGCCAGCAGCCGAGGACAGGGAGGGTCTGGAAACACCATATATTTT; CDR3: CASSRGQGGSGNTIYF
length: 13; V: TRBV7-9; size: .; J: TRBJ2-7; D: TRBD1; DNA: TGTGCCAGCAGTCGAGAAGGGCGAGGGGGCCTCTACTTC; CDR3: CASSREGRGGLYF
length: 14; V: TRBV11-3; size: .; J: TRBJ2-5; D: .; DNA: TGTGCCAGCAGCTTAGGGGGGCGCTGGGAGACCCAGTACTTC; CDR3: CASSLGGRWETQYF
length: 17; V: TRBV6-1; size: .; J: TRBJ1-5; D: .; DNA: TGTGCCAGCAGTGGACGGACCTTGACAGGACTCAATCAGCCCCAGCATTTT; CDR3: CASSGRTLTGLNQPQHF
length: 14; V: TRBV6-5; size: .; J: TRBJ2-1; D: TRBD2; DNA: TGTGCCAGCAACCTGGGGGGGGCCTACAATGAGCAGTTCTTC; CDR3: CASNLGGAYNEQFF
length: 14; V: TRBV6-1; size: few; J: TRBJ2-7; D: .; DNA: TGTGCCAGCAGTGCGGAGCCGCTCTCCTACGAGCAGTACTTC; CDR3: CASSAEPLSYEQYF
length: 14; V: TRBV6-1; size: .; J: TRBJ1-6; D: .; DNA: TGTGCCAGCAGTGAAGTGGGCTCTCTCGTCCCCCTCCACTTT; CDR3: CASSEVGSLVPLHF
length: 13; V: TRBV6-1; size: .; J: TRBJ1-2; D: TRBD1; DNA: TGTGCTGGAGGACAGGAACCGTTCTATGGCTACACCTTC; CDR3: CAGGQEPFYGYTF
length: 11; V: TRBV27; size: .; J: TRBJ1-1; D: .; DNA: TGTGCCAGCAGGGGCCGCACTGAAGCTTTCTTT; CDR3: CASRGRTEAFF
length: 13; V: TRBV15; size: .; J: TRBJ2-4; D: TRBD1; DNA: TGTGCCACCAGAGGGACAGGTACGGACATTCAGTACTTC; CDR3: CATRGTGTDIQYF
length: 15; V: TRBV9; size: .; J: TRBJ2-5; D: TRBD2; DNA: TGTGCCAGCAGCGGGCTAGCGGGGGGGCCAGAGACCCAGTACTTC; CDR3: CASSGLAGGPETQYF
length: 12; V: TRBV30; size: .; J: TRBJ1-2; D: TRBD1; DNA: TGTGCCTTGACAGGGGGCGCCGGCGGCTACACCTTC; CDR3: CALTGGAGGYTF
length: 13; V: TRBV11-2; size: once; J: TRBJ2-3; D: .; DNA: TGTGCCAGTACGGGGCAGGGAGGAAATACGCAGTATTTT; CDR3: CASTGQGGNTQYF
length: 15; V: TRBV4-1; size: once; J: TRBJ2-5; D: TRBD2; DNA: TGCGCCAGCAGCCTCCGAGCGGGAGTGGGACAGACCCAGTACTTC; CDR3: CASSLRAGVGQTQYF
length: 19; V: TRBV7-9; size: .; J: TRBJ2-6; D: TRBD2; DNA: TGTTCCAGCAGCAAAGGGGGGACTAGCGGGAGCTCTGGGGCCAACGTCCTGACTTTC; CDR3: CSSSKGGTSGSSGANVLTF
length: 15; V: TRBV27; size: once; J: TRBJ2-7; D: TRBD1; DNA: TGTGCCAGCAGTGCCACAGGACAGGGGTCAGCGGGACACGACTTC; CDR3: CASSATGQGSAGHDF
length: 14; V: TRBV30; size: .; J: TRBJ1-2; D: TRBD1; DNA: TGTGCCTGGAGTAGAAGACAGGGTGGGTATGGCTACACCTTC; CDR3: CAWSRRQGGYGYTF
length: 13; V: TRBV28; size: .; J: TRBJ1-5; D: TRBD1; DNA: TGTGCCACCACCTCAGGGGGCGGACAGCCCCAGCATTTT; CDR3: CATTSGGGQPQHF
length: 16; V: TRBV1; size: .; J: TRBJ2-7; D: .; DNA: TGCACCAGCAGCCAAGATGTCCTAGCGGGAGGATACGAGCAGTACTTC; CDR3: CTSSQDVLAGGYEQYF
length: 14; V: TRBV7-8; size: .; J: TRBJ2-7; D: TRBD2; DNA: TGTGCCAGCAGCTTACCAGGACTAGTAAACGAGCAGTACTTC; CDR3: CASSLPGLVNEQYF
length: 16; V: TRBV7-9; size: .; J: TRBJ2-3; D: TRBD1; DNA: TGTGCCAGCAGCTATTTCCGACAGGGCCCGGGGGATACGCAGTATTTT; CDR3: CASSYFRQGPGDTQYF
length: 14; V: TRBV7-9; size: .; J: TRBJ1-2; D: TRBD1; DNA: TGTGCCAGCAGCCTACAGGGGGTTGGCTATGGCTACACCTTC; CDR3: CASSLQGVGYGYTF
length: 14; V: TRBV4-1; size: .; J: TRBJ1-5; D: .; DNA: TGCGCCAGCAGCCACCACGGACAGAATCAGCCCCAGCATTTT; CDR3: CASSHHGQNQPQHF
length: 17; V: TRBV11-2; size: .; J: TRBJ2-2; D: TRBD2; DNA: TGTGCCAGCAGCTCGCCCGGACTAGCGGGAGTGTCGTGGGAGCTGTTTTTT; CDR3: CASSSPGLAGVSWELFF
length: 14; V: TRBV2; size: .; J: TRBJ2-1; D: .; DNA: TGTGCCAGCAGGAGCCTCCTAGTTCGCAATGAGCAGTTCTTC; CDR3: CASRSLLVRNEQFF
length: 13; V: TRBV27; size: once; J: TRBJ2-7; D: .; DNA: TGTGCCAGCAGTTTGGGGCTCGGCGCTGAGCAGTACTTC; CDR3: CASSLGLGAEQYF
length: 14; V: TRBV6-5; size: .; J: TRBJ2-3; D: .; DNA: TGTGCCAGCAGCCCCAGGGGGGGCACAGATACGCAGTATTTT; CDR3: CASSPRGGTDTQYF
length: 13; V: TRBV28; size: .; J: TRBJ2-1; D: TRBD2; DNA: TGTGCCAGCAGTGCAGGACTAGTCCATGAGCAGTTCTTC; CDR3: CASSAGLVHEQFF
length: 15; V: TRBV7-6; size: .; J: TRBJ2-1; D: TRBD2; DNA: TGTGCCAGCAGCTCGCTAGCGGGAGGGTACAATGAGCAGTTCTTC; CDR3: CASSSLAGGYNEQFF
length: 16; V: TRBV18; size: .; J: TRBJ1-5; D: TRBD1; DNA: TGTGCCAGCTCACCCAGCCAGGGACAGGAAAATCAGCCCCAGCATTTT; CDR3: CASSPSQGQENQPQHF
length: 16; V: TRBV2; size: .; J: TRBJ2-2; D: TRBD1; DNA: TGTGCCAGCCGGAAGAGGACAGGGGGATACACCGGGGAGCTGTTTTTT; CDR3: CASRKRTGGYTGELFF
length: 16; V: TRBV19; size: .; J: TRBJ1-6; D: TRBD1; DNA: TGTGCCAGTAGTATTCGCCAGCGACAGGGCTTTTCACCCCTCCACTTT; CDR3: CASSIRQRQGFSPLHF
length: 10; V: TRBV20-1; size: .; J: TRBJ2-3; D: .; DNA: TGCAGTGCCACACCTTATACGCAGTATTTT; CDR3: CSATPYTQYF
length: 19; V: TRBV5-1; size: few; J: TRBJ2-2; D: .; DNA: TGCGCCAGCAAGCTCACTCCCGGGACACCAACCCAGAAAACCGGGGAGCTGTTTTTT; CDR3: CASKLTPGTPTQKTGELFF
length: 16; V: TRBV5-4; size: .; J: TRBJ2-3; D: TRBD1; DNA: TGTGCCACCGCTCCTGGGGGGGGACAGGGGGCTGAAAGGCAGTATTTT; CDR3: CATAPGGGQGAERQYF
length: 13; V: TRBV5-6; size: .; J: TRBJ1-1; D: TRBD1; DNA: TGTGCCAGCAGCTCTACAGGGGACACTGAAGCTTTCTTT; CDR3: CASSSTGDTEAFF
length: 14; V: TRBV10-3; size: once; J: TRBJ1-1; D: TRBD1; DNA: TGTGCCATCAGTGGGGACAGGGAAAACACTGAAGCTTTCTTT; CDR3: CAISGDRENTEAFF
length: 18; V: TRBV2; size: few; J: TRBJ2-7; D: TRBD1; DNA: TGTGCCAGCAGTGCAACGTTCGGTAGGGACAGCCTTTCGGGGGAGCAGTACTTC; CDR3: CASSATFGRDSLSGEQYF
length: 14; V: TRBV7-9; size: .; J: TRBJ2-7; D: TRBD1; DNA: TGTTCCAGCAGCTGGACAGGTAGCTCCTACGAGCAGTACTTC; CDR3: CSSSWTGSSYEQYF
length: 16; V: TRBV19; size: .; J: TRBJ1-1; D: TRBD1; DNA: TGTGCCAGTAGTATAGGGCGGGACAGGCAAGACACTGAAGCTTTCTTT; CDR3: CASSIGRDRQDTEAFF
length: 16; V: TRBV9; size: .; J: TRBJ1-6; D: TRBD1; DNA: TGTGCCAGCAGCGCGAACAGGGGGCGCAGTAATTCACCCCTCCACTTT; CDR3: CASSANRGRSNSPLHF